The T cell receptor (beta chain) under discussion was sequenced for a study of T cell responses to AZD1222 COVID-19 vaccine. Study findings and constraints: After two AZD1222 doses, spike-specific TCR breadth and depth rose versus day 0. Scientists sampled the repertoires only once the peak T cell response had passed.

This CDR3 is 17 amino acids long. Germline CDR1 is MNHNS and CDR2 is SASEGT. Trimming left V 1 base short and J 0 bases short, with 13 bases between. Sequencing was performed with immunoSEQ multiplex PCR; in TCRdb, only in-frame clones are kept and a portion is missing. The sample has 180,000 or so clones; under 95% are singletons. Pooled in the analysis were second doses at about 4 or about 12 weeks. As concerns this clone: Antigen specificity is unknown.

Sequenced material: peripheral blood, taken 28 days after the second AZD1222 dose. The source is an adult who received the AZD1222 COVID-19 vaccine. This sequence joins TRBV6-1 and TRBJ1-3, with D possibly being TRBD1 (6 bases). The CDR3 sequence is CASSEEQGGGSGNTIYF. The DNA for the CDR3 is TGTGCCAGCAGTGAAGAACAGGGAGGGGGCTCTGGAAACACCATATATTTT.